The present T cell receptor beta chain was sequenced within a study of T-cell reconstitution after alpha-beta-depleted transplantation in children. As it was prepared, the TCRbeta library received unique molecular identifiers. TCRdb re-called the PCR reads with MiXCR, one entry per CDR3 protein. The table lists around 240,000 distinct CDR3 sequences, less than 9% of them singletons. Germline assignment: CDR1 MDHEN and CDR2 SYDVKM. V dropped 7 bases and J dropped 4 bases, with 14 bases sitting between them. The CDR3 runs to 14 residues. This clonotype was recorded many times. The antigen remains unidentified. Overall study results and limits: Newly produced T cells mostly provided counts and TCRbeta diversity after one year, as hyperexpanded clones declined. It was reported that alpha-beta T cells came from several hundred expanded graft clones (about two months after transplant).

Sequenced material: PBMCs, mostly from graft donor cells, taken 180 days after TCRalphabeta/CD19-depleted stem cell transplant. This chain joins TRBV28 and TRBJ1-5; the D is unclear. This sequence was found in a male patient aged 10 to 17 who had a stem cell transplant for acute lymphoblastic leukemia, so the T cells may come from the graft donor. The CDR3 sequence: CASNGDSGNQPQHF. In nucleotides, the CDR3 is TGTGCCAGCAATGGGGATTCGGGAAATCAGCCCCAGCATTTT.